The 15 T cell receptor beta chains presented below share a single source sample, sequenced in a study of cytomegalovirus exposure and HLA in healthy donors. The PCR contained 60 Vbeta and 13 Jbeta primers. Repertoires were generated with immunoSEQ multiplex PCR, while TCRdb's copy carries only in-frame clones and drops some. The sample contains roughly 100,000 clones, over 80% of which appear only once. The specimen was PBMCs. Receptors originate from a man aged 18-30 years in good health and CMV-seronegative.

The V and J genes are TRBV11-1 and TRBJ1-1; D gene unclear. CDR1 SGHAT and CDR2 FQDESV come from the germline V gene (reference sequence). Trimming removed 2 bases from V and 0 bases from J, with 7 bases in between. This CDR3 has 14 residues. CDR3 protein: CASSLTDMNTEAFF. DNA of the CDR3: TGTGCCAGCAGCTTAACAGACATGAACACTGAAGCTTTCTTT.

This rearrangement joins TRBV20-1 to TRBJ2-7, with 7 bases matching TRBD2. V lost 6 bases, J lost 3 bases, and 2 bases stayed unmatched. This CDR3 is built from 11 residues. Germline V CDR1 and CDR2: DFQATT, SNEGSKA (reference sequence). The CDR3, as DNA: TGCAGTGCCACTAGCGTCTACGAGCAGTACTTC. Translated: CSATSVYEQYF.

In this sample, this clone turned up once. Sequence at one end of the junction differs from germline and may be a read error. V usage is TRBV2 and J usage is TRBJ2-7; 7 nucleotides match TRBD2. The closer fit of TRBJ2-5 to the DNA end suggests the J call may be wrong. The V gene's germline CDR1 is SNHLY and CDR2 FYNNEI. CDR3 size: 14 residues. CDR3 loop: CTSGAGGLQETQYF. CDR3 coding DNA: TGTACCAGCGGGGCCGGCGGCTTACAAGAGACCCAGTACTTC.

The V gene is TRBV7-9, the J gene TRBJ1-1; weak D call: TRBD1 (5 bases). The CDR3 has 15 residues. V was pared by 6 bases and J by 0 bases, with 14 bases between. Germline V gene lookup returns CDR1 SEHNR and CDR2 FQNEAQ (reference sequence). This CDR3 reads CASSDLWGLNTEAFF. CDR3 sequence (DNA): TGTGCCAGCAGTGATCTTTGGGGCCTGAACACTGAAGCTTTCTTT. Drawing the rest from reference TRBV7-9 and TRBJ1-1, the complete variable domain is DTGVSQNPRHKITKRGQNVTFRCDPISEHNRLYWYRQTLGQGPEFLTYFQNEAQLEKSRLLSDRFSAERPKGSFSTLEIQRTEQGDSAMYLCASSDLWGLNTEAFFGQGTRLTVV.

V usage is TRBV10-3 and J usage is TRBJ1-1; TRBD1 aligns across 9 bases. Per the germline V gene, CDR1 is ENHRY and CDR2 is SYGVKD. V trimming: 6 bases; J trimming: 1 base; junction bases outside the gene matches: 9. This CDR3 is 16 amino acids long. The CDR3 coding sequence is TGTGCCATCAGAGATAACAGGGGGCTGGGGAACACTGAAGCTTTCTTT. Its protein product is CAIRDNRGLGNTEAFF.

The chain joins TRBV18 to TRBJ2-1, with 10 bases matching TRBD2. The V and J ends lost 6 bases and 4 bases, in that order; junction bases with no gene match: 12. The CDR3 covers 17 residues. Germline CDR1 and CDR2: KGHSH and LQKENI. CDR3 sequence (DNA): TGTGCCAGCTCCCCCAGCGGGAGGGCCCCCCATTACAATGAGCAGTTCTTC. This sequence encodes CASSPSGRAPHYNEQFF.

This clone has a handful of counts. J is TRBJ1-5 and V is TRBV6-1, with D maybe TRBD1 (6 bases). Trimming took off 4 bases at V and 2 bases at J, with 15 bases between the two ends. The CDR3 sequence is 16 residues long. The germline CDR1 and CDR2 sequences are MNHNS and SASEGT. This CDR3 reads CASSVTLQGGNQPQHF. CDR3 DNA sequence: TGTGCCAGCAGTGTGACCTTACAGGGAGGCAATCAGCCCCAGCATTTT.

V and J are TRBV6-5 and TRBJ2-7; the D gene is possibly TRBD2 (6 bases). Germline CDR1 is MNHEY and CDR2 is SVGAGI. The CDR3 has 16 amino acids. V lost 2 bases, J lost 2 bases, and 16 bases lay in between. The CDR3 protein is CASSYLRTGTPYEQYF. The CDR3 nucleotides are TGTGCCAGCAGTTACCTCCGAACGGGGACTCCCTACGAGCAGTACTTC.

The chain is built from TRBV7-9 and TRBJ1-3; 7 positions agree with TRBD1. CDR1 is SEHNR, CDR2 FQNEAQ, per germline (reference sequence). V was clipped by 6 bases and J by 0 bases; unmatched bases: 5. There are 15 residues in the CDR3. CDR3 in amino acids: CASSRTGYSGNTIYF. The CDR3 bases are TGTGCCAGCAGTCGGACAGGCTACTCTGGAAACACCATATATTTT.

The V call is TRBV15, the J call TRBJ2-3; 8 nucleotides agree with TRBD2. Germline loops: CDR1 LNHNV, CDR2 YYDKDF (reference sequence). The CDR3 covers 17 residues. The V and J ends lost 1 base and 5 bases, in that order; junction bases with no gene match: 11. The CDR3 region is CATSRAYAGGEGDTQYF. In DNA form, the CDR3 reads TGTGCCACCAGCAGAGCTTACGCGGGGGGTGAGGGAGATACGCAGTATTTT.

This clone is a singleton in its sample. The CDR3: CASSFERINSGQFF. In nucleotides, the CDR3 is TGTGCCAGCAGTTTCGAGCGGATCAATTCGGGGCAGTTCTTC. This chain joins TRBV28 and TRBJ2-1, with a possible D match to TRBD2 (5 bases). CDR3 length equals 14 residues. Germline lookup yields CDR1 MDHEN and CDR2 SYDVKM. V was shortened by 3 bases and J by 12 bases, with 18 bases between the two germline ends.

The genes are TRBV5-4 and TRBJ2-1, with no clear D. The germline V gene encodes CDR1 SGHNT and CDR2 YYREEE (reference sequence). Trimming removed 0 bases from V and 6 bases from J, with 7 bases in between. The CDR3 is 13 amino acids. This CDR3 is CASSLVSGNEQFF. The CDR3 DNA reads TGTGCCAGCAGCTTGGTTTCGGGCAATGAGCAGTTCTTC.

For the CDR3, the DNA is TGTGCCAGCAGCTTAAGACTAGCGGCGAGGGACAATGAGCAGTTCTTC. This translates into CASSLRLAARDNEQFF. The chain is built from TRBV7-9 and TRBJ2-1; 9 nucleotides align to TRBD2. The CDR3 extends over 16 amino acids. The ends lost 2 bases at V and 5 bases at J; junction bases unmatched: 7. CDR1 and CDR2 from the germline V gene are SEHNR and FQNEAQ (reference sequence).

The rearrangement joins TRBV10-2 to TRBJ1-1, with no clear D. Germline CDR1 reads WSHSY; CDR2 reads SAAADI. Trimming cost V 9 bases and J 7 bases, with 9 bases left between them. The CDR3 extends over 10 amino acids. The CDR3 loop is CARPLHEAFF. The CDR3 DNA follows: TGCGCCAGGCCCTTACATGAAGCTTTCTTT.

This chain uses TRBV4-1 with TRBJ2-1, with 8 bases aligning to TRBD2. Germline-derived CDR1 and CDR2 are MGHRA and YSYEKL. This CDR3 has 18 residues. J gave up 8 bases and V 1 base, and 16 bases lay outside the gene matches. The DNA of the CDR3 is TGCGCCAGCAGCCAAGTTAGGTGGCGGTCGGGAGGGCTCTATGAGCAGTTCTTC. It is translated as CASSQVRWRSGGLYEQFF.